This T cell receptor beta chain was captured by sequencing in a study of vaccination and CD4 T cells after COVID-19. Study-wide context: Convalescent individuals exhibited SARS-CoV-2 positivity on nasal swab PCR, with nine or ten mild and one severe presentation. Controls had a CEFX pool, an HIV-1 Nef pool, or no peptide added. Regarding the study as a whole: Looking at convalescent patients, a median approximately 86% of reactive clones were present only post-vaccination. It was found that, in convalescent patients, 304 of 307 vaccine-specific clones were spike mono-reactive.

Details on this clonotype: As yet, its antigen is unknown.

CDR1 and CDR2 (germline): SGHAT, FQDESV (reference sequence). Deletions cut 4 bases from V and 2 bases from J, with 17 bases between. The CDR3 runs 17 residues. With the Oncomine TCR Beta short-read assay, DNA from cultured CD4+ T cells was sequenced. TCRdb reanalysed the PCR reads using MiXCR and keeps one entry per CDR3 protein. The data hold just over 20,000 distinct CDR3 sequences, with about 48% observed a single time. Stated treatment: approximately nine-day PBMC culture with coronavirus spike peptide pools or control peptides (ViraFEST assay). The J gene is TRBJ2-2, the V gene TRBV11-1; D possibly matches TRBD1 or TRBD2 (6 bases each). The sequenced material came from CD4+ T cells from blood, cultured in vitro. This clonotype was obtained from a human donor who had recovered from COVID-19. CDR3 residues: CASSSPRGRSNTGELFF. In DNA form, the CDR3 reads TGTGCCAGCAGCTCCCCGAGGGGGAGGTCCAACACCGGGGAGCTGTTTTTT.